A single sample gave rise to the 24 T cell receptor beta chains below, sequenced in a study of blood T cells in healthy people across ages. Combining a sample-barcoded 5' primer with a J-beta primer mix, a second PCR ran for roughly 6 to 11 cycles. TCRdb used MiXCR to reprocess the 5' RACE reads, holding one entry per CDR3 protein. The data contain some 900,000 distinct CDR3 sequences, 40% to 60% of them singletons. The sequencing input was blood. Receptor source: a man aged 25 to 40 in good health.

The chain uses TRBV5-1 and TRBJ1-4; no definite D call. V lost 0 bases, J lost 6 bases, and 9 bases lay in between. The germline CDR1 and CDR2 sequences are SGHRS and YFSETQ. The CDR3 has 14 amino acids. The CDR3 nucleotides read TGCGCCAGCAGCTTGGAACGGGCAGATGAAAAACTGTTTTTT. It is translated as CASSLERADEKLFF.

This clonotype was counted a single time. The chain links TRBV20-1 to TRBJ1-6; possibly TRBD1 for D (6 bases). The CDR3 extends over 15 amino acids. Per the germline V gene, CDR1 is DFQATT and CDR2 is SNEGSKA (reference sequence). Trimming removed 6 bases at V and 0 bases at J, with 12 bases between. In nucleotides, the CDR3 is TGCAGTGCGGAGGGGGGAAGCTCCTATAATTCACCCCTCCACTTT. It is translated as CSAEGGSSYNSPLHF.

The V call is TRBV6-2 or TRBV6-3, the J call TRBJ1-6; D not resolved. The V end lost 2 bases, the J end lost 5 bases, and 13 bases lay between the germline ends. The CDR3 extends over 16 amino acids. The germline V gene has CDR1 MNHEY and CDR2 SVGEGT. The CDR3 DNA is TGTGCCAGCAGTTACCCGGACGTAGGTCATAATTCACCCCTCCACTTT. It yields the protein CASSYPDVGHNSPLHF.

In this sample, this clonotype turned up a few times. The chain carries TRBV5-1 and TRBJ1-6, with unresolved D. V was trimmed by 4 bases and J by 8 bases, leaving 13 bases between them. Germline V lookup: CDR1 SGHRS, CDR2 YFSETQ. The CDR3 runs to 14 residues. This chain's CDR3 is CASSRGGWDSPLHF. CDR3 in DNA: TGCGCCAGCAGCCGCGGAGGTTGGGATTCACCCCTCCACTTT. The variable domain in full, with the rest retrieved from reference TRBV5-1 and TRBJ1-6, is KAGVTQTPRYLIKTRGQQVTLSCSPISGHRSVSWYQQTPGQGLQFLFEYFSETQRNKGNFPGRFSGRQFSNSRSEMNVSTLELGDSALYLCASSRGGWDSPLHFGNGTRLTVT.

The CDR3 loop is CSVTPGTGSYEQYF. The DNA for the CDR3 is TGCAGTGTTACCCCCGGGACAGGGTCCTACGAGCAGTACTTC. The J gene is TRBJ2-7, the V gene TRBV20-1; 9 bases are shared with TRBD1. The CDR3 is made up of 14 amino acids. The ends lost 7 bases at V and 1 base at J; junction bases unmatched: 8. Per the germline V gene, CDR1 is DFQATT and CDR2 is SNEGSKA (reference sequence).

This clonotype occurred many times. J is TRBJ2-2 and V is TRBV9; TRBD1 is a possible D gene (6 bases). Trimming cost V 3 bases and J 9 bases, with 15 bases left between them. This CDR3 region has 14 residues. Germline CDR1 SGDLS, CDR2 YYNGEE. In DNA form, the CDR3 reads TGTGCCAGCAGCGAGACCTTGGACAGTCGGGAGCTGTTTTTT. It codes for CASSETLDSRELFF.

This chain connects TRBV6-5 to TRBJ2-1, with unresolved D. The V end lost 4 bases, the J end lost 11 bases, and 21 bases lay between the germline ends. The CDR3 covers 15 residues. Germline V gene sequence: CDR1 MNHEY, CDR2 SVGAGI. CDR3 coding DNA: TGTGCCAGCAGTTGGAAGGCTACCGGGCGTGGTAAGCAGTTCTTC. This sequence encodes CASSWKATGRGKQFF.

This clonotype appeared a few times. This chain connects TRBV27 to TRBJ2-7; a weak D match, TRBD1 (5 bases). CDR3 length equals 13 residues. Trimming pared 3 bases from V and 4 bases from J, leaving 10 bases between. The germline V gene encodes CDR1 MNHEY and CDR2 SMNVEV (reference sequence). For the CDR3, the DNA is TGTGCCAGCAGTTTGAAGGGGAATTACGAGCAGTACTTC. This codes for CASSLKGNYEQYF.

This sequence joins TRBV20-1 and TRBJ1-5; D unclear. This CDR3 spans 13 amino acids. Germline CDR1 reads DFQATT; CDR2 reads SNEGSKA (reference sequence). The V end lost 5 bases, the J end lost 2 bases, and 10 bases lay between the germline ends. This CDR3 is CSADPGGNQPQHF. The CDR3 DNA reads as TGCAGTGCTGATCCTGGTGGCAATCAGCCCCAGCATTTT.

This sequence joins TRBV29-1 and TRBJ2-4; maybe TRBD1 (7 bases). V gave up 6 bases and J gave up 2 bases, with 14 bases separating them. Germline V gene data show CDR1 as SQVTM and CDR2 as ANQGSEA. The CDR3 is made up of 14 amino acids. The CDR3 protein is CSVEGAGPKNIQYF. The CDR3 coding sequence is TGCAGCGTGGAGGGGGCCGGGCCCAAAAACATTCAGTACTTC.

The chain has TRBV7-9 and TRBJ1-2; 9 bases are shared with TRBD1. The CDR3 length is 17 residues. Losses at the gene ends were 1 base for V and 0 bases for J; bases not matched to a gene: 6. The V gene's germline CDR1 is SEHNR and CDR2 FQNEAQ (reference sequence). CDR3 in amino acids: CASSLGDRAKANYGYTF. CDR3 nucleotide sequence: TGTGCCAGCAGCTTAGGGGACAGGGCCAAAGCTAACTATGGCTACACCTTC. The full variable domain, its missing parts supplied by reference TRBV7-9 and TRBJ1-2, is DTGVSQNPRHKITKRGQNVTFRCDPISEHNRLYWYRQTLGQGPEFLTYFQNEAQLEKSRLLSDRFSAERPKGSFSTLEIQRTEQGDSAMYLCASSLGDRAKANYGYTFGSGTRLTVV.

The chain is built from TRBV20-1 and TRBJ2-3, with 10 bases identical to TRBD1. Germline V gene data show CDR1 as DFQATT and CDR2 as SNEGSKA (reference sequence). The CDR3 length is 15 residues. V lost 3 bases and J lost 9; bases outside the gene matches: 12. The CDR3, as DNA: TGCAGTGCTAGGGACAGGGGGTCCCTCAGGGGCACGCAGTATTTT. Translation gives CSARDRGSLRGTQYF.

V gene TRBV12-3 or TRBV12-4 combines with J gene TRBJ2-5; D unresolved. The CDR3 has 14 residues. Trimming pared 8 bases from V and 5 bases from J, leaving 18 bases between. CDR3 sequence (DNA): TGTGCCAGCGCCCATTGGGCCCTCCCGGAGACCCAGTACTTC. Translating gives CASAHWALPETQYF.

The V call is TRBV28, the J call TRBJ1-1; D is perhaps TRBD1 (5 bases). V lost 2 bases, J lost 1 base, and 17 bases lay in between. Germline lookup yields CDR1 MDHEN and CDR2 SYDVKM. The CDR3 loop spans 17 amino acids. The DNA of the CDR3 is TGTGCCAGCAGTTTAAATCGGCGGGGGGTAGAGAACACTGAAGCTTTCTTT. Translation: CASSLNRRGVENTEAFF.

The chain is built from TRBV15 and TRBJ1-3; no clear D. The CDR3 totals 15 residues. Trimming left V 0 bases short and J 0 bases short, with 6 bases between. CDR1 and CDR2 from the germline V gene are LNHNV and YYDKDF (reference sequence). The CDR3 nucleotides are TGTGCCACCAGCAGAGACTCGTCCTCTGGAAACACCATATATTTT. Translated: CATSRDSSSGNTIYF.

This chain links TRBV2 with TRBJ2-1, with 7 bases aligning to TRBD2. The germline V gene encodes CDR1 SNHLY and CDR2 FYNNEI. CDR3 length: 15 amino acids. J gave up 7 bases and V 2 bases, and 8 bases lay outside the gene matches. The DNA of the CDR3 is TGTGCCAGCAGTGAATACGGGGGGTCTTGGAATGAGCAGTTCTTC. Its translation is CASSEYGGSWNEQFF.

The rearrangement uses TRBV29-1 and TRBJ2-5; a possible D gene is TRBD2 (5 bases). V was clipped by 6 bases and J by 6 bases, with 11 bases between them. Germline lookup yields CDR1 SQVTM and CDR2 ANQGSEA. The CDR3 length is 11 residues. The CDR3 sequence: CSVEEFQTQYF. The CDR3 nucleotides read TGCAGCGTGGAGGAGTTTCAGACCCAGTACTTC. The full variable domain, completed using reference TRBV29-1 and TRBJ2-5, is SAVISQKPSRDICQRGTSLTIQCQVDSQVTMMFWYRQQPGQSLTLIATANQGSEATYESGFVIDKFPISRPNLTFSTLTVSNMSPEDSSIYLCSVEEFQTQYFGPGTRLLVL.

The rearrangement links TRBV5-1 to TRBJ1-2, with 8 bases identical to TRBD1. The germline V gene encodes CDR1 SGHRS and CDR2 YFSETQ. This CDR3 has 14 amino acids. Trimming removed 0 bases from V and 8 bases from J; junction bases left unmatched: 6. CDR3 coding DNA: TGCGCCAGCAGCTTGGTGGTGACAGGGGAGGGCTACACCTTC. Translation: CASSLVVTGEGYTF.

This sequence joins TRBV3-1 and TRBJ1-4; D not certain. The CDR3 runs 15 residues. CDR1 is LGHDT, CDR2 YNNKEL, per germline (reference sequence). Trimming took 1 base from V and 4 from J, leaving 10 bases between them. The CDR3, as DNA: TGTGCCAGCAGCCAAGGGCCGGGAATTAATGAAAAACTGTTTTTT. It specifies CASSQGPGINEKLFF. The full variable domain, its missing parts supplied by reference TRBV3-1 and TRBJ1-4, is DTAVSQTPKYLVTQMGNDKSIKCEQNLGHDTMYWYKQDSKKFLKIMFSYNNKELIINETVPNRFSPKSPDKAHLNLHINSLELGDSAVYFCASSQGPGINEKLFFGSGTQLSVL.

This sequence joins TRBV30 and TRBJ2-7, with 7 bases fitting TRBD1. The CDR3 runs 14 residues. Germline V lookup: CDR1 GTSNPN, CDR2 SVGIG (reference sequence). The V segment lost 0 bases and the J segment 3 bases; nucleotides outside the gene matches: 5. The CDR3 DNA reads TGTGCCTGGAGTGTATCAGGGGGACACTACGAGCAGTACTTC. Amino acid sequence: CAWSVSGGHYEQYF.

The genes are TRBV20-1 and TRBJ2-3; unclear D gene. CDR3 size: 14 residues. Germline V gene data show CDR1 as DFQATT and CDR2 as SNEGSKA (reference sequence). V lost 3 bases to trimming and J lost 2 bases, with 12 bases between them. For the CDR3, the DNA is TGCAGTGCTAGGCCAGGCGACTCCACAGATACGCAGTATTTT. It yields the protein CSARPGDSTDTQYF.

The chain joins TRBV24-1 to TRBJ2-2; TRBD1 might be the D (5 bases). CDR1 is KGHDR and CDR2 is SFDVKD in the germline V gene. Trimming stripped 6 bases from V and 3 bases from J, with 10 bases between. This CDR3 has 14 residues. This chain's CDR3 is CATSIGADTGELFF. In DNA form, the CDR3 reads TGTGCCACCAGTATAGGGGCGGACACCGGGGAGCTGTTTTTT.

This CDR3 is CSAVTSGGNNEQFF. The DNA for the CDR3 is TGCAGTGCCGTGACTAGCGGGGGAAACAATGAGCAGTTCTTC. This chain links TRBV20-1 with TRBJ2-1, with TRBD2 identical over 12 bases. In germline, CDR1 is DFQATT, CDR2 SNEGSKA (reference sequence). The CDR3 covers 14 residues. With V trimmed by 6 bases and J by 5 bases, 5 bases remained unmatched.

This clonotype was detected only a few times. The chain joins TRBV7-6 to TRBJ1-1, with D unclear. V was trimmed by 4 bases and J by 3 bases, leaving 9 bases between them. Germline V gene data show CDR1 as SGHVS and CDR2 as FNYEAQ. The CDR3 totals 13 residues. The CDR3 DNA is TGTGCCAGCAGCTCTTCCAGTTACACTGAAGCTTTCTTT. Translated, it gives CASSSSSYTEAFF.